This TCR beta chain was recorded in a study of Ad26.COV2.S vaccination and SARS-CoV-2 variants. Profiling relied on immunoSEQ multiplex PCR, and the TCRdb table lists in-frame clones only, not all of them. Among 350,000 to 500,000 clones listed, 80% to 95% were seen once. Regarding treatment: 19 received Ad26.COV2.S at low or high dose, single or two shots; about five received placebo; per-sample allocation not given. The study sampled participants on day 63 after the first vaccine or placebo injection. The CDR3 covers 18 residues. The germline gives CDR1 SGHRS, CDR2 YFSETQ. Germline trimming cut 2 bases from V and 1 base from J; bases unmatched to any gene: 6.

Specimen: peripheral blood, collected in a trial of Ad26.COV2.S vaccine versus placebo. The chain is built from TRBV5-1 and TRBJ2-1; TRBD2 agrees at 13 bases. This receptor was taken from a person between 18 and 59 years old who received the Ad26.COV2.S COVID-19 vaccine or a placebo. CDR3 residues: CASSFGLAGVVSYNEQFF. The DNA for the CDR3 is TGCGCCAGCAGCTTTGGACTAGCGGGAGTGGTATCCTACAATGAGCAGTTCTTC.